The 16 T cell receptor beta chains listed next were all sequenced from one sample in a study of OX40 agonist ivuxolimab in advanced cancers. Clones were sequenced by immunoSEQ multiplex PCR, and TCRdb holds only the in-frame ones, with some missing. The sample yields tens of thousands of clones, roughly 92% seen once. Sequenced material: CD4+ or CD8+ T cells sorted from blood, taken in a trial of the OX40 agonist ivuxolimab. The receptors shown here come from an adult with an advanced solid tumor such as melanoma, head and neck, liver or kidney cancer.

This chain links TRBV28 with TRBJ2-4; D not resolved. Trimming stripped 5 bases from V and 0 bases from J, with 11 bases between. Looked up from germline, CDR1 is MDHEN and CDR2 is SYDVKM. The CDR3 extends over 15 amino acids. CDR3 loop: CASSPFWEAKNIQYF. In DNA form, the CDR3 reads TGTGCCAGCAGTCCCTTTTGGGAAGCCAAAAACATTCAGTACTTC.

This chain connects TRBV27 to TRBJ2-2, with D possibly TRBD2 on 6 matching bases. CDR1 is MNHEY and CDR2 is SMNVEV in the germline V gene (reference sequence). The CDR3 contains 15 residues. V gave up 5 bases and J gave up 1 base, with 11 bases separating them. The CDR3 protein is CASSPPGLNTGELFF. CDR3 bases: TGTGCCAGCAGTCCGCCGGGACTGAACACCGGGGAGCTGTTTTTT.

This sequence joins TRBV11-3 and TRBJ2-5, with a tentative D call TRBD2 (5 bases). The ends were cut back, 0 bases at V and 5 bases at J, with 16 bases in the middle. This CDR3 has 16 residues. CDR1 is SGHNT and CDR2 is YENEEA in the germline V gene. This chain's CDR3 is CASSLDPTGILETQYF. DNA for the CDR3: TGTGCCAGCAGCTTAGACCCAACGGGGATCTTGGAGACCCAGTACTTC. Full variable domain (rest looked up from reference TRBV11-3 and TRBJ2-5): EAGVVQSPRYKIIEKKQPVAFWCNPISGHNTLYWYLQNLGQGPELLIRYENEEAVDDSQLPKDRFSAERLKGVDSTLKIQPAELGDSAVYLCASSLDPTGILETQYFGPGTRLLVL.

V gene TRBV5-6 combines with J gene TRBJ1-4; D is uncertain. Trimming cost V 1 base and J 5 bases, with 12 bases left between them. Germline CDR1 and CDR2: SGHDT and YYEEEE. The CDR3 contains 15 residues. CDR3 amino acids: CASSLSRLPNEKLFF. The DNA for the CDR3 is TGTGCCAGCAGCTTGAGTAGGCTTCCCAATGAAAAACTGTTTTTT.

The chain employs TRBV14 and TRBJ2-5; TRBD1 agrees at 8 bases. Trimming took 5 bases from V and 4 from J; bases not matched to a gene: 12. From germline, CDR1 is SGHDN and CDR2 FVKESK. The CDR3 sequence is 16 residues long. CDR3 loop: CASSAPTGVRRETQYF. The CDR3 bases are TGTGCCAGCAGCGCTCCGACAGGGGTCAGGAGAGAGACCCAGTACTTC.

This clone has only one observation. The chain couples TRBV6-5 to TRBJ2-3, with D possibly matching TRBD2 (6 bases). CDR1 is MNHEY and CDR2 is SVGAGI in the germline V gene. This CDR3 contains 15 residues. Trimming took off 0 bases at V and 5 bases at J, with 12 bases between the two ends. CDR3 sequence (DNA): TGTGCCAGCAGTTACTCGGCGGGACTGGGAGATACGCAGTATTTT. Translation: CASSYSAGLGDTQYF.

The CDR3 bases are TGCGCCAGCAGTGAGTCGGTGGGGCAGAGCACAGATACGCAGTATTTT. The encoded protein is CASSESVGQSTDTQYF. The chain is built from TRBV10-1 and TRBJ2-3; D is possibly TRBD1 (5 bases). Trimming left V 0 bases short and J 0 bases short, with 10 bases between. The CDR3 runs to 16 residues. Germline V gene sequence: CDR1 WNHNN, CDR2 SYGVQD (reference sequence).

The CDR3 spells CSVVQGSYEQYF. CDR3 sequence (DNA): TGCAGCGTCGTACAGGGCTCCTACGAGCAGTACTTC. This chain uses TRBV29-1 with TRBJ2-7, with a weak D call TRBD1 (6 bases). The length of the CDR3 is 12 residues. Germline V gives CDR1 SQVTM, CDR2 ANQGSEA. V lost 6 bases, J lost 0 bases, and 9 bases lay in between.

The chain combines TRBV27 with TRBJ2-1; D ambiguous. V gave up 4 bases and J gave up 3 bases, with 19 bases separating them. In germline, CDR1 is MNHEY, CDR2 SMNVEV (reference sequence). There are 17 residues in the CDR3. CDR3 DNA sequence: TGTGCCAGCAGTTCCCGTGCGTCAACCATTAACTACAATGAGCAGTTCTTC. Residues: CASSSRASTINYNEQFF.

CDR3 coding DNA: TGTGCCTGGAGTAAGGATGGGTATAATGAAAAACTGTTTTTT. This encodes CAWSKDGYNEKLFF. The chain carries TRBV30 and TRBJ1-4; no clear D. Trimming took 2 bases from V and 4 from J, leaving 11 bases between them. The CDR3 consists of 14 residues. From germline, CDR1 is GTSNPN and CDR2 SVGIG (reference sequence). The variable domain in full, completed from reference TRBV30 and TRBJ1-4, reads SQTIHQWPATLVQPVGSPLSLECTVEGTSNPNLYWYRQAAGRGLQLLFYSVGIGQISSEVPQNLSASRPQDRQFILSSKKLLLSDSGFYLCAWSKDGYNEKLFFGSGTQLSVL.

The chain links TRBV30 to TRBJ2-1, with 8 bases matching TRBD1. The germline V gene encodes CDR1 GTSNPN and CDR2 SVGIG (reference sequence). CDR3 length: 15 amino acids. The V segment lost 1 base and the J segment 4 bases; nucleotides outside the gene matches: 6. CDR3 residues: CAWSGRDRGYNEQFF. In DNA, the CDR3 is TGTGCCTGGAGTGGCCGAGACAGGGGTTACAATGAGCAGTTCTTC. The full variable domain, in which reference TRBV30 and TRBJ2-1 provide the parts outside the CDR3, is SQTIHQWPATLVQPVGSPLSLECTVEGTSNPNLYWYRQAAGRGLQLLFYSVGIGQISSEVPQNLSASRPQDRQFILSSKKLLLSDSGFYLCAWSGRDRGYNEQFFGPGTRLTVL.

The rearrangement uses TRBV11-1 and TRBJ1-1, with D hard to call. Trimming removed 5 bases at V and 2 bases at J, with 9 bases between. This CDR3 has 13 amino acids. CDR1 is SGHAT and CDR2 is FQDESV in the germline V gene (reference sequence). DNA for the CDR3: TGTGCCAGCAGCAAACGGGGAAACACTGAAGCTTTCTTT. It translates to CASSKRGNTEAFF. The full variable domain, completed using reference TRBV11-1 and TRBJ1-1, is EAEVAQSPRYKITEKSQAVAFWCDPISGHATLYWYRQILGQGPELLVQFQDESVVDDSQLPKDRFSAERLKGVDSTLKIQPAELGDSAMYLCASSKRGNTEAFFGQGTRLTVV.

V and J are TRBV29-1 and TRBJ2-7, with 9 bases aligning to TRBD1. Germline V lookup: CDR1 SQVTM, CDR2 ANQGSEA. The CDR3 spans 13 residues. With 6 bases clipped from V and 6 bases from J, the junction kept 9 bases outside the gene matches. Here the CDR3 reads CSVRTGGLGEQYF. The CDR3 DNA reads as TGCAGCGTCAGAACAGGGGGCTTGGGCGAGCAGTACTTC.

The chain carries TRBV6-6 and TRBJ2-1, with 7 bases aligning to TRBD2. The junction had 14 bases not matched to a gene; V was cut back by 8 bases and J by 7 bases. The CDR3 is made up of 15 amino acids. Germline V gene lookup returns CDR1 MNHNY and CDR2 SVGAGI (reference sequence). The CDR3: CASSKAGDRANEQFF. As DNA, the CDR3 is TGTGCCAGCTCTAAGGCGGGAGATAGAGCGAATGAGCAGTTCTTC.

This clone came up once. The J gene is TRBJ2-5, the V gene TRBV19; D not certain. Germline V CDR1 and CDR2: LNHDA, SQIVND (reference sequence). The V end lost 5 bases, the J end lost 0 bases, and 13 bases lay between the germline ends. There are 15 residues in the CDR3. CDR3 DNA sequence: TGTGCCAGTAGTTTCACGGGCCACGACCAAGAGACCCAGTACTTC. Its protein is CASSFTGHDQETQYF.

The chain combines TRBV6-6 with TRBJ2-2; tentative D call: TRBD1 (6 bases). Trimming took 10 bases from V and 5 from J, leaving 23 bases between them. This CDR3 has 16 residues. Germline V gene lookup returns CDR1 MNHNY and CDR2 SVGAGI (reference sequence). The chain's CDR3 is CATGAFYRVETGELFF. CDR3 DNA sequence: TGTGCCACAGGGGCCTTCTACAGGGTCGAGACCGGGGAGCTGTTTTTT.